The clone carrying this T cell receptor beta chain was counted many times. The antigen is undetermined. Attachment of unique molecular identifiers was made to individual cDNA molecules. TCRdb fed the 5' RACE reads into MiXCR, producing one record per CDR3 protein. The sample lists 65,000 to 85,000 distinct CDR3 sequences, under 14% occurring once. The CDR3 extends over 15 amino acids. The germline V gene has CDR1 SGHRS and CDR2 YFSETQ. Trimming pared 4 bases from V and 5 bases from J, leaving 15 bases between. These data originate in a study of early T cells in non-severe SARS-CoV-2 infection. Findings of the study overall: Clonotype matching in VDJdb favored anti-spike CD8 responses and did not capture private and CD4 specificities.

Sample: whole blood. The V gene is TRBV5-1, the J gene TRBJ2-2; the D gene is possibly TRBD1 (5 bases). The receptor comes from an adult who was a healthcare worker with PCR-confirmed SARS-CoV-2 infection or an uninfected control (not recorded which). The CDR3: CASSQAGSRTGELFF. The CDR3 DNA reads as TGCGCCAGCAGCCAAGCAGGGTCCCGAACCGGGGAGCTGTTTTTT.